A selection of T cell receptor beta chains follows, all from one sample in a study of blood T cell repertoires in COVID-19. Profiling relied on immunoSEQ multiplex PCR, and the TCRdb table lists in-frame clones only, not all of them. This table holds approximately 300,000 clones, roughly 89% found once. Sequencing was performed on PBMCs or T cells enriched from blood (not recorded which). Receptors originate from a man aged 55 to 70 who had recovered from COVID-19. The CDR3 runs from the conserved cysteine through the conserved F or W. A D gene is named only where the DNA matches it firmly. The size entry is marked missing in some rows and otherwise reads once, few, many or a size class.

D	V	size	J	DNA	CDR3
.	TRBV5-1	.	TRBJ1-6	TGCGCCAGCAGCTTGGGGCAGGGTGGTTCACCCCTCCACTTT	CASSLGQGGSPLHF
TRBD1	TRBV5-1	.	TRBJ2-2	TGCGCCAGCAGCACGGGACAGGGAGGTTCCGGGGAGCTGTTTTTT	CASSTGQGGSGELFF
.	TRBV15	.	TRBJ1-5	TGTGCCACCAGCAGAGCCGAATCCCAGGCACCCCAGCATTTT	CATSRAESQAPQHF
TRBD2	TRBV7-9	.	TRBJ2-1	TGTGCCAGCAGCTTTAGCGGGAGTTTTGATGAGCAGTTCTTC	CASSFSGSFDEQFF
.	TRBV10-3	.	TRBJ2-3	TGTGCCATCGGCGGACATGCCTTCACAGATACGCAGTATTTT	CAIGGHAFTDTQYF
.	TRBV7-2	.	TRBJ2-7	TGTGCCAGCAGCTTACTGGCAAACGAGCAGTACTTC	CASSLLANEQYF
.	TRBV11-2	.	TRBJ2-7	TGTGCCAGCAGCCTGGAGAGTATCAACGAGCAGTACTTC	CASSLESINEQYF
.	TRBV19	few	TRBJ1-5	TGTGCCAGTAGTATAGATGACTGGAGTAGCAATCAGCCCCAGCATTTT	CASSIDDWSSNQPQHF
.	TRBV6-6	.	TRBJ2-3	TGTGCCAGCAGTTACTCTTTACGCGCCGGCACAGATACGCAGTATTTT	CASSYSLRAGTDTQYF
.	TRBV12-3/TRBV12-4	once	TRBJ2-5	TGTGCCAGCAGTTTTGGAGGGATGGAGACCCAGTACTTC	CASSFGGMETQYF
TRBD1	TRBV5-1	.	TRBJ1-5	TGCGCCAGCAGCTTGGGGACAGGGTTTAGCAATCAGCCCCAGCATTTT	CASSLGTGFSNQPQHF
.	TRBV7-9	.	TRBJ1-2	TGTGCCAGCAGCTTAGCGCACGGGGATGGCTACACCTTC	CASSLAHGDGYTF
.	TRBV28	.	TRBJ1-2	TGTGCCAGCAGCAGTTATGGCTACACCTTC	CASSSYGYTF
.	TRBV18	few	TRBJ2-2	TGTGCCAGCTCATTAGGACAGCCCACCGGGGAGCTGTTTTTT	CASSLGQPTGELFF
TRBD1	TRBV7-3	.	TRBJ1-1	TGTGCCAGCAGCAGACAGGGGGCGAACACTGAAGCTTTCTTT	CASSRQGANTEAFF
TRBD2	TRBV29-1	.	TRBJ2-4	TGCAGCGTGAAGACTAGCGGGAGGTCGAGCATTCAGTACTTC	CSVKTSGRSSIQYF
TRBD1	TRBV18	.	TRBJ1-4	TGTGCCAGCTCACCGCTGACAGGGGGCACTAATGAAAAACTGTTTTTT	CASSPLTGGTNEKLFF
TRBD1	TRBV28	.	TRBJ1-2	TGTGCCAGCGGGACAGGCTTTACTCTCTATGGCTACACCTTC	CASGTGFTLYGYTF
TRBD1	TRBV7-9	.	TRBJ2-2	TGTGCCAGCAGCCCCAGGGGGTGGATTGAGCGCACCGGGGAGCTGTTTTTT	CASSPRGWIERTGELFF
.	TRBV28	.	TRBJ1-2	TGTGCCAGCAGCCCATTGACAGGAGGAGTCTATGGCTACACCTTC	CASSPLTGGVYGYTF
TRBD2	TRBV7-7	.	TRBJ2-7	TGTGCTAGCAGCTTAGGGACTAGCGGGGGGAAGCAGTACTTC	CASSLGTSGGKQYF
.	TRBV5-1	.	TRBJ2-5	TGCGCCAGCAGCCTAGGTGCAGCAGAAGGGAGGACCCAGTACTTC	CASSLGAAEGRTQYF
TRBD1	TRBV24-1	.	TRBJ1-5	TGTGCCACCAGTGATTTGGGGGGACAGGGTCTCAATCAGCCCCAGCATTTT	CATSDLGGQGLNQPQHF
.	TRBV10-1	.	TRBJ2-5	TGCGCCAGCAGTGAGTCAAGACAGAAACAAGAGACCCAGTACTTC	CASSESRQKQETQYF
TRBD1	TRBV4-3	.	TRBJ2-7	TGCGCCAGCAGCCAAGACCACAGGGGAACAGAGCAGTACTTC	CASSQDHRGTEQYF
.	TRBV9	.	TRBJ1-1	TGTGCCAGCAGCGTAGCCAGGGTGGGCGGCACTGAAGCTTTCTTT	CASSVARVGGTEAFF
.	TRBV7-2	.	TRBJ2-2	TGTGCCAGCAGCCAGGCGCCGAACACCGGGGAGCTGTTTTTT	CASSQAPNTGELFF
TRBD1	TRBV5-1	.	TRBJ1-2	TGCGCCAGCAGCTTGGCAGGGACAGGGGGCGGACCCGTCTTTACCTTC	CASSLAGTGGGPVFTF
.	TRBV24-1	.	TRBJ2-2	TGTGCCACCAGTGATATGGGGCAAGGGAGGTTCACCGGGGAGCTGTTTTTT	CATSDMGQGRFTGELFF
.	TRBV28	once	TRBJ2-7	TGTGCCAGCAGTTTTGTGGGGACACGCTACGAGCAGTACTTC	CASSFVGTRYEQYF
TRBD1	TRBV18	.	TRBJ2-7	TGTGCCAGCTCACTCGCTTCAGGGGGCGGCTACGAGCAGTACTTC	CASSLASGGGYEQYF
TRBD1	TRBV4-1	.	TRBJ1-5	TGCGCCAGCAGCCAAGCCAAGACAGGGAACCAGCCCCAGCATTTT	CASSQAKTGNQPQHF
.	TRBV5-4	.	TRBJ1-2	TGTGCCAGCAGCCACCCACAGGGATTCTATGGCTACACCTTC	CASSHPQGFYGYTF
TRBD2	TRBV11-2	.	TRBJ2-2	TGTGCCAGCAGCTTATTCCCCCCGACTAGCGGACGTGGAACCGGGGAGCTGTTTTTT	CASSLFPPTSGRGTGELFF
TRBD1	TRBV6-1	.	TRBJ2-3	TGTGCCAGCAGTGAAGCGCCCTCCGGGGTACAGGGGACACTCACAGATACGCAGTATTTT	CASSEAPSGVQGTLTDTQYF
TRBD1	TRBV12-3/TRBV12-4	.	TRBJ2-3	TGTGCCAGCTTGGGACAGGGAAATACGCAGTATTTT	CASLGQGNTQYF
TRBD1	TRBV7-2	.	TRBJ1-6	TGTGCCAGCAGCTTGGGACAGGGATCATTTAATTCACCCCTCCACTTT	CASSLGQGSFNSPLHF
.	TRBV21-1	.	TRBJ2-3	TGTGCCAGCAGCAGACTTCAGGGGGCGTTTAAGGCCACTGGCACAGATACGCAGTATTTT	CASSRLQGAFKATGTDTQYF
.	TRBV10-3	.	TRBJ1-5	TGTGCCATCAGTGAGTCTCAGGGAGGGGTCAGGGAGCCCCAGCATTTT	CAISESQGGVREPQHF
.	TRBV11-1	.	TRBJ2-5	TGTGCCAGCAGCTTTAGCGGCCAAGAGACCCAGTACTTC	CASSFSGQETQYF
.	TRBV28	.	TRBJ1-5	TGTGCCAGCAGTTCCCCCGGGGGAGATAGCAATCAGCCCCAGCATTTT	CASSSPGGDSNQPQHF
TRBD1	TRBV7-3	.	TRBJ1-6	TGTGCCAGCAGCTTGGACAGGGGGCGTAATTCACCCCTCCACTTT	CASSLDRGRNSPLHF
.	TRBV28	.	TRBJ1-1	TGTGCCAGCAAGGCTTTACAGGGAAAGGCTTTCTTT	CASKALQGKAFF
.	TRBV27	.	TRBJ2-1	TGTGCCAGCAGTTTTACCCAGCGGGTAAACAATGAGCAGTTCTTC	CASSFTQRVNNEQFF
TRBD1	TRBV5-8	.	TRBJ2-7	TGTGCCAGCAGTTACGCACCCCCGGGACAGAGCTCCTACGAGCAGTACTTC	CASSYAPPGQSSYEQYF
.	TRBV27	.	TRBJ2-7	TGTGCCAGCAGTCCGGGGCCCCGGGAGAGATACGAGCAGTACTTC	CASSPGPRERYEQYF
TRBD2	TRBV5-5	.	TRBJ2-7	TGTGCCAGCAGTCGGGGGGGAGGCCTGGGCTCCTACGAGCAGTACTTC	CASSRGGGLGSYEQYF
TRBD2	TRBV14	.	TRBJ2-1	TGTGCCAGCAGCCGAGACCGGACTAGCGGGAGGAACTACAATGAGCAGTTCTTC	CASSRDRTSGRNYNEQFF
TRBD1	TRBV28	.	TRBJ1-2	TGTGCCAGCAAGACCAGGACAGGGCTTAACTATGGCTACACCTTC	CASKTRTGLNYGYTF
.	TRBV30	once	TRBJ1-2	TGTGCCTGGAGTGGGACAGCCAGTTATGGCTACACCTTC	CAWSGTASYGYTF
TRBD1	TRBV6-2/TRBV6-3	.	TRBJ2-7	TGTGCCAGCAGGTACAGGGGGCGCCCCCACGAGCAGTACTTC	CASRYRGRPHEQYF
TRBD2	TRBV27	.	TRBJ2-7	TGTGCCAGCAGTTTAAGGCGCGGGGCGGGAGGGTCCTACGAGCAGTACTTC	CASSLRRGAGGSYEQYF
TRBD1	TRBV7-2	once	TRBJ1-5	TGTGCCAGCAGCTTAGGAGCGGACAGGCCCAATCAGCCCCAGCATTTT	CASSLGADRPNQPQHF
.	TRBV6-5	.	TRBJ2-7	TGTGCCAGCAGTCCTTTAGCGCCTCCCTACGAGCAGTACTTC	CASSPLAPPYEQYF
TRBD1	TRBV6-6	.	TRBJ2-1	TGTGCCAGCAGTTACCGGGGACAGGGAGGCAATGAGCAGTTCTTC	CASSYRGQGGNEQFF
.	TRBV5-1	.	TRBJ2-7	TGCGCCAGCAGCGTGAACAGGGATGGCGAGCAGTACTTC	CASSVNRDGEQYF
.	TRBV5-4	.	TRBJ1-1	TGTGCCAGCAGCTTGAGACAGTTGAACACTGAAGCTTTCTTT	CASSLRQLNTEAFF
.	TRBV10-2	.	TRBJ2-1	TGCGCCAGCAGTGATAGTGCAGCGGAGCAGTTCTTC	CASSDSAAEQFF
TRBD2	TRBV19	.	TRBJ2-2	TGTGCCAGTAGTATTTTGGGGGGGACCGGGGAGCTGTTTTTT	CASSILGGTGELFF
.	TRBV2	.	TRBJ2-5	TGTGCCAGCAGAATTATGAGAGAGACCCAGTACTTC	CASRIMRETQYF